The 8 T cell receptor beta chains presented below share a single source sample, sequenced in a study of CD8 T cells in ankylosing spondylitis. Overall study findings and caveats: Within ankylosing spondylitis blood, a TCR beta motif made up of seven to nine highly homologous variants appeared to be characteristic.

Their recognized antigens are unknown. TCRdb re-derived calls from the 5' RACE reads in MiXCR, one entry per CDR3 protein. The data contain over 450,000 distinct CDR3 sequences, more than 9.5% of them seen just once; the ten biggest clones take up around 7%. The material sequenced was blood, either unsorted or a sorted T cell fraction (not recorded which). The receptors originated from a male donor with ankylosing spondylitis.

This clonotype was observed many times. The chain joins TRBV2 to TRBJ2-1; 15 bases match TRBD2. Germline V gives CDR1 SNHLY, CDR2 FYNNEI. J was trimmed by 10 bases and V by 6 bases; bases with no gene match: 4. The CDR3 runs 14 residues. The CDR3 here is CASSGTSGRMEQFF. DNA of the CDR3: TGTGCCAGCAGCGGGACTAGCGGGAGGATGGAGCAGTTCTTC.

This clonotype was seen only a few times. The chain employs TRBV15 and TRBJ2-2, with a possible D match to TRBD1 (6 bases). The germline V and J ends were trimmed by 4 bases and 5 bases, with 17 bases remaining between them. The CDR3 contains 16 residues. Germline-derived CDR1 and CDR2 are LNHNV and YYDKDF (reference sequence). As DNA, the CDR3 is TGTGCCACCAGCACGAGCCCAGGGGCGCGTACCGGGGAGCTGTTTTTT. Protein: CATSTSPGARTGELFF.

This chain uses TRBV28 with TRBJ2-5; D perhaps matches TRBD2 (6 bases). Trimming took 4 bases from V and 3 from J, leaving 9 bases between them. The CDR3 runs 13 residues. CDR1 and CDR2 (germline): MDHEN, SYDVKM. CDR3 region: CASSSWTKETQYF. The CDR3 bases are TGTGCCAGCAGTTCTTGGACTAAAGAGACCCAGTACTTC. The complete variable domain, with remaining parts taken from reference TRBV28 and TRBJ2-5, reads DVKVTQSSRYLVKRTGEKVFLECVQDMDHENMFWYRQDPGLGLRLIYFSYDVKMKEKGDIPEGYSVSREKKERFSLILESASTNQTSMYLCASSSWTKETQYFGPGTRLLVL.

The rearrangement joins TRBV5-1 to TRBJ2-5, with D maybe TRBD1 (6 bases). V gave up 4 bases and J gave up 1 base, with 17 bases separating them. The CDR3 has 16 residues. Germline V gives CDR1 SGHRS, CDR2 YFSETQ. Here the CDR3 DNA reads TGCGCCAGCAGCCCCGGGTCAGGGGCGATCCAAGAGACCCAGTACTTC. Translating it yields CASSPGSGAIQETQYF.

This rearrangement joins TRBV9 to TRBJ2-2; 7 nucleotides align to TRBD1. Germline V gene sequence: CDR1 SGDLS, CDR2 YYNGEE. The CDR3 runs to 16 residues. J gave up 3 bases and V 4 bases, and 9 bases lay outside the gene matches. CDR3 in DNA: TGTGCCAGCAGCCGGGGACAGAGTTTCGACACCGGGGAGCTGTTTTTT. This translates into CASSRGQSFDTGELFF.

A few counts support this clonotype. The chain recombines TRBV7-9 with TRBJ2-6, with D perhaps TRBD1 (6 bases). V was trimmed by 5 bases and J by 2 bases, leaving 10 bases between them. CDR1 SEHNR and CDR2 FQNEAQ come from the germline V gene (reference sequence). The CDR3 is 15 residues long. CDR3 residues: CASSLGQPGANVLTF. The CDR3 region has the DNA TGTGCCAGCAGCCTAGGACAGCCTGGGGCCAACGTCCTGACTTTC.

There are many counts of this clonotype. This sequence joins TRBV12-3 or TRBV12-4 and TRBJ1-1, with TRBD1 as a possible D gene (5 bases). The CDR3 has 14 amino acids. Trimming removed 6 bases at V and 1 base at J, with 12 bases between. The CDR3 DNA follows: TGTGCCAGCAGCTTGGAAAGGGGGAACACTGAAGCTTTCTTT. Amino acids: CASSLERGNTEAFF.

The CDR3 protein is CSARPGASYEQYF. CDR3 DNA: TGCAGTGCTAGACCAGGGGCCTCCTACGAGCAGTACTTC. The V call is TRBV20-1, the J call TRBJ2-7, with D possibly TRBD1 on 6 matching bases. Per the germline V gene, CDR1 is DFQATT and CDR2 is SNEGSKA (reference sequence). With 2 bases removed from V and 0 bases from J, the gap between germline ends came to 8 bases. This CDR3 comprises 13 residues.